Shown below are 6 T cell receptor beta chains from a single sample sequenced in a study of T-cell memory formation after mild COVID-19. TCRdb ran MiXCR on the 5' RACE reads and lists one entry per CDR3 protein. The repertoire has roughly 300,000 distinct CDR3 sequences, approximately 8.4% of them found once; the top ten carry about 20%. The sequenced sample was PBMCs or a T cell subset sorted from them (not recorded which). These receptors all stem from a man aged 18 to 29 who had mild COVID-19 (a few samples of this study predate the infection). Cell type and time point are not known.

This clonotype was recorded many times. CDR3 loop: CASSLTGTRQETQYF. The CDR3 DNA reads TGCGCCAGCAGCCTAACCGGGACACGACAAGAGACCCAGTACTTC. The V call is TRBV5-1, the J call TRBJ2-5, with D possibly matching TRBD1 (6 bases). Germline values: CDR1 SGHRS, CDR2 YFSETQ. V was pared by 4 bases and J by 2 bases, with 15 bases between. The CDR3 totals 15 residues.

This clonotype showed up many times. The J gene is TRBJ1-2, the V gene TRBV20-1; D is possibly TRBD1 (5 bases). V was pared by 3 bases and J by 4 bases, with 24 bases between. The CDR3 is made up of 17 amino acids. Germline CDR1 and CDR2: DFQATT and SNEGSKA (reference sequence). The chain's CDR3 is CSASLPAIGGLSYGYTF. CDR3 coding DNA: TGCAGTGCTAGTCTACCTGCTATCGGGGGTTTATCCTATGGCTACACCTTC.

The sample holds a few counts of this clonotype. The chain has TRBV29-1 and TRBJ2-5, with D perhaps being TRBD1 or TRBD2 (5 bases each). The CDR3 is made up of 14 amino acids. Germline CDR1 SQVTM, CDR2 ANQGSEA. V was clipped by 4 bases and J by 2 bases, with 14 bases between them. CDR3 coding DNA: TGCAGCGTTGTAGAGGGGCGTCGTCAAGAGACCCAGTACTTC. Translating it yields CSVVEGRRQETQYF.

This clonotype was seen many times. The rearrangement joins TRBV4-1 to TRBJ2-1; D is uncertain. The V gene lost 0 bases and the J gene lost 2 bases, with 14 bases spanning the gap. The CDR3 is 17 residues long. Looked up from germline, CDR1 is MGHRA and CDR2 is YSYEKL. The CDR3 sequence: CASSQDPGSDPYNEQFF. In DNA, the CDR3 is TGCGCCAGCAGCCAAGATCCCGGGTCCGACCCCTACAATGAGCAGTTCTTC.

This clonotype occurred a few times. This chain connects TRBV27 to TRBJ1-3; 7 bases are shared with TRBD1. Unmatched junction bases numbered 4, after V lost 2 bases and J lost 3 bases. Germline V lookup: CDR1 MNHEY, CDR2 SMNVEV (reference sequence). CDR3 length: 15 residues. CDR3: CASSLRGQVGNTIYF. CDR3 DNA sequence: TGTGCCAGCAGTTTACGTGGACAGGTTGGAAACACCATATATTTT.

This clonotype was detected once. The chain joins TRBV12-3 or TRBV12-4 to TRBJ2-2; TRBD1 aligns across 8 bases. This CDR3 is 16 amino acids long. Trimming at V came to 9 bases and at J to 6 bases, leaving 15 bases not matched to a gene. CDR3 sequence: CASFDRTGHPPGELFF. As DNA, the CDR3 is TGTGCCAGTTTTGACCGGACAGGGCATCCCCCCGGGGAGCTGTTTTTT.